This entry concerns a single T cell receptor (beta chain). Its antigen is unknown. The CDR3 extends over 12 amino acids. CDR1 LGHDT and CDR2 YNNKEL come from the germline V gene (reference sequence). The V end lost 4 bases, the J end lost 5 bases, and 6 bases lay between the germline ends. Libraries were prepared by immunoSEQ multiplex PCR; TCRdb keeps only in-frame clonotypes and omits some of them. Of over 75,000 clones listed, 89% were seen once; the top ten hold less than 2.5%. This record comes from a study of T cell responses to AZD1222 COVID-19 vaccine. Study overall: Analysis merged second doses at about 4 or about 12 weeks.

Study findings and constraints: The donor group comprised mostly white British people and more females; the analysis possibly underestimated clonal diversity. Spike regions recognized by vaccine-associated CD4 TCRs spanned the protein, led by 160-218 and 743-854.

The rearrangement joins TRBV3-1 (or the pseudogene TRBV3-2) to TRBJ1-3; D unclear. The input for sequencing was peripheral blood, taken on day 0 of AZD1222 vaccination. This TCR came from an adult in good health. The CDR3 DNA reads TGTGCCAGCAGCCGCGAAAGAAACACCATATATTTT. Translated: CASSRERNTIYF.